This TCR beta chain was profiled in a study of T cells in Graves' hyperthyroidism and ophthalmopathy. TCR beta CDR3 region amplification was performed from RNA transcripts. The HTBI primer set was used in a first-round RT-PCR of the TCR CDR3. TCRdb re-derived calls from the multiplex PCR reads in MiXCR, one entry per CDR3 protein. The sample records fewer than 250,000 distinct CDR3 sequences, 24% being singletons. This CDR3 contains 20 residues. Germline values: CDR1 SGHRS, CDR2 YFSETQ. J gave up 2 bases and V 3 bases, and 10 bases lay outside the gene matches. Study results and limitations: Expanded thyroid clonotypes (above 0.001) were mostly also found in blood. Ophthalmopathy, as predicted by the model, came a median 6.5 months after the prediction.

There are many counts of this clonotype. Antigen specificity is unknown. The receptor comes from a woman aged 40 to 49 with Graves' ophthalmopathy. The chain has TRBV5-1 and TRBJ2-2, with 16 bases identical to TRBD2. Sequencing used blood. The CDR3 reads CASSSGLAGGPSVNTGELFF. The CDR3 DNA follows: TGCGCCAGCAGCTCGGGACTAGCGGGAGGGCCCTCAGTAAACACCGGGGAGCTGTTTTTT.